This section outlines one T cell receptor (beta chain) sequence together with its context. The data derive from a study of shared clonotypes between healthy human individuals. Only CD45RO-negative cells positively selected for CCR7 counted as naive CD8 cells, so terminally differentiated effector memory CD45RA+ cells were excluded. Looked up from germline, CDR1 is SGHDT and CDR2 is YYEEEE. The CDR3 runs 14 residues. V was clipped by 3 bases and J by 0 bases, with 10 bases between them. Profiled with immunoSEQ multiplex PCR; TCRdb holds only in-frame clones, not every one. This sample has some 2 million clones, with approximately 95% found just once.

V is TRBV5-6 and J is TRBJ2-7; a weak D match, TRBD2 (6 bases). This sequence originates from a man aged 18 to 30 in good health. What was sequenced was naive CD8+ T cells sorted from blood. Here the CDR3 reads CASSYGDFSYEQYF. DNA for the CDR3: TGTGCCAGCAGCTACGGGGACTTCTCCTACGAGCAGTACTTC.